This T cell receptor (beta chain) was documented in a study of beta chain features in type 1 diabetes. On the study more broadly: There were 107,917,701 sorted cells examined across all samples.

The study's findings and limits: More deletions and fewer insertions at VDJ junctions were found in patients with type 1 diabetes. People with Type 1 diabetes carried modestly yet significantly shorter TCRB CDR3s in all four CD4+ subsets.

Trimming stripped 5 bases from V and 1 base from J, with 15 bases between. This CDR3 is 15 amino acids long. CDR1 is SGHNT, CDR2 YYREEE, per germline (reference sequence). Worth noting for this clone: The antigen remains undetermined.

cDNA synthesis used the whole RNA isolate, giving expressed TCRB sequences. Assay: immunoSEQ multiplex PCR; the TCRdb copy retains only in-frame clones and omits some. The table shows around 300,000 clones, with 7.5% to 9.5% occurring only once. CD45RO/CCR7/CD25/CD127/CD95/CD27 staining was used to isolate CD4+ naive, central memory, regulatory and stem cell-like memory cells by sorting. The chain couples TRBV5-4 to TRBJ2-5, with D possibly TRBD1 on 6 matching bases. Source material: central memory CD4+ T cells from blood. This sequence was found in a young woman in good health. As DNA, the CDR3 is TGTGCCAGCAGTATCCCAGGGGACCTCCAAGAGACCCAGTACTTC. Translated: CASSIPGDLQETQYF.